The following is a T cell receptor (beta chain) sequence with its context. There are a few counts of this clone. Its antigen specificity is not known. Per-base quality was not reported, and no clone a single base away is much larger than it. This record comes from a study of cytomegalovirus exposure and HLA in healthy donors (dated by TCRdb to 2016 to 2017). In the study overall: An earlier analysis of roughly 500 of the donors reported about 280 Gb of sequence data and roughly 120 million unique TCR beta sequences obtained from about 200 million T cells. The study aimed to test whether signatures of past pathogen exposure could be identified by cataloging public T cell receptors. About five DR-DQ haplotypes were treated as single units for association and clustering because of strong linkage in the cohort. The genetic ancestry cluster associated with self-reported Caucasian donors included approximately 85% of the roughly 400 genotyped donors. High-throughput TCR immunosequencing, statistical association of individual TCRs with disease status, and machine learning were combined to predict cytomegalovirus infection status. Approximately 310 gigabases of sequencing data and approximately 93 million unique TCR sequences were included in an early release covering about 600 HLA-typed donors. Typing coverage varied by locus: 629-630 donors for A, B, C, DRB1 and DQB1; 500 to 550 for DQA1; more than 600 for DPA1; more than 450 for DPB1. The study profiled the T cell repertoires of more than 500 subjects by immunosequencing and related them to cytomegalovirus serostatus. Every discovery cohort repertoire had been produced on one sequencing platform. HLA typing included class I and class II loci at four-digit resolution. Besides the first cohort of 666 subjects, a separate validation cohort made up of some 110 different subjects was used. Rather than drawing on any new phenotypic data, the later analysis identified candidate immune exposures from TCR beta sequences and the way those sequences occurred across donors. Across 300 to 400 genotyped donors of the cohort, an average of about 250,000 unique TCR beta nucleotide sequences per donor were sequenced, and roughly 20% of those sequences were non-productive. To decide whether each TCR beta V gene segment behaved as functional or pseudogenic, an earlier analysis of some 540 of the donors relied on high-throughput TCR beta sequencing. A later analysis re-examined previously published TCR beta repertoires from more than 550 donors and added high-resolution HLA genotyping to investigate patterns of TCR occurrence. Genome-wide SNP genotypes for about 60% of the 666 donors were used in a later genetic analysis, which treated that subset as a discovery cohort. Donor age, sex, ethnicity and CMV serostatus were collected together with the repertoire data. What the authors observed across the whole study: The authors suggested that the approach could potentially be extended to other disease states and immunological phenotypes. CMV serostatus was the only immune exposure information available for the cohort. In both the original and validation cohorts, the classifier was reported to diagnose cytomegalovirus status with high specificity and sensitivity. A total of about 150 TCR beta chains were listed by the study as associated with cytomegalovirus. In a later genetic analysis, fewer N-insertions in productive TCRs were reported among donors in an Asian-associated ancestry cluster than the approximately 710-donor mean. A few of the identified cytomegalovirus-associated TCR beta chains were confirmed in vitro to be specific for cytomegalovirus antigens. A group of highly shared sequence variants was considered likely to be a technical artifact of the sequencing pipeline. In a later analysis, most CMV-associated TCR beta chains were found to appear HLA-restricted, with HLA associations seemingly driven largely by CMV exposure. The cohort was sequenced for TCR beta chains only, and without alpha or paired-chain data the features that could be detected were limited. Linkage disequilibrium might explain the correlated functional status among segregating V segments, but an unknown experimental factor could not be ruled out. Compared with equally common non-associated chains, HLA-associated TCR beta chains in a later analysis were more clonally expanded and had lower generation probabilities. Because HLA typing was missing for some donors at each locus, association tests included only the typed subset. Some IMGT-functional V segments, including TRBV6-2 and TRBV6-3, could not be told apart with the 87-base-pair reads, so those segments were excluded. A further reported finding was that TCR beta sequences accurately predicted the HLA-A and HLA-B alleles for most subjects in the first cohort. Several of the top co-occurrence clusters appeared to be linked to parvovirus B19, influenza, CMV and Epstein-Barr virus, according to a later analysis. According to a later analysis, TCR association rates differed among HLA loci, with DRB1 alleles showing the most associated TCRs and HLA-C alleles showing the fewest. When HLA alleles, especially DR and DQ, strongly co-occurred, TCR associations were difficult to assign to individual alleles. Presence/absence analyses assumed roughly uniform sequencing depth across donors, an assumption that may not hold. While some public TCRs were present in many individuals, most TCR sequences turned up only very rarely across donors. Broadly in line with IMGT annotations, most TCR beta V segments showed up in productive rearrangements about 90% or about 30% of the time in an earlier analysis of several hundred of the donors. A later analysis associated roughly 17,000 TCR beta sequences with specific HLA alleles at a false discovery rate of 0.05. V-gene and J-gene trimming of TCR beta chains was associated with a missense DCLRE1C variant in a later genetic analysis, and the association was replicated in an independent cohort. The earlier analysis of a few hundred of the donors excluded roughly 17 rarely observed V segments, including chromosome 9 orphons, because counts were too low.

Relative to germline, V is missing 3 bases and J is missing 10 bases, with 6 bases of the junction outside any gene match. The CDR3, from cysteine to phenylalanine, totals 15 residues. Just CDR3 DNA is preserved here, 45 bases in frame from base 1. From a lookup of the germline V gene, CDR1 and CDR2 are MGHRA and YSYEKL. The cohort consisted of more than 650 healthy bone marrow donors. At the time of sampling, all cohort members were nominally healthy, though unrecorded immune exposures were likely present. The donor tested CMV seronegative, placing the donor among the 350 to 400 seronegative members of the cohort. A peripheral blood sample was collected from each donor, and TCR beta sequencing was performed on peripheral blood mononuclear cells. The Qiagen DNeasy Blood Extraction Kit was used to extract genomic DNA from the blood cell samples. The library was obtained by the immunoSEQ multiplex PCR assay. A mixture of 60 forward primers for TCR Vbeta segments and 13 reverse primers for TCR Jbeta segments was used in the multiplex PCR. A multiplex PCR assay on genomic DNA amplified the CDR3 region of rearranged TCR beta genes. On the Illumina HiSeq System, the amplified TCR beta libraries were sequenced as 87-base-pair reads. The authors processed their data as follows. A later analysis tallied around 80 million unique TCR beta chains across the 666 repertoires, and 10 million to 11 million of those chains were shared by two or more donors. A nearest-neighbor algorithm error-corrected the raw reads and collapsed the reads into unique sequences, merging closely related sequences to remove PCR and sequencing errors. To assign V, D and J gene segments, CDR3 sequences were aligned to IMGT reference sequences. For a sequence to be retained, at least a six-nucleotide match to both a V gene segment and a J gene segment was required. Rearrangements were classified as productive when the CDR3 lacked stop codons and remained in frame with V and J, and all other rearrangements were classified as non-productive. Following IMGT convention, CDR3 was defined as the stretch from the second conserved V-encoded cysteine to the conserved J-encoded phenylalanine. Sequences without an unambiguous match to a single V gene segment were excluded from the earlier analysis of 587 of the donors. An earlier analysis of several hundred of the donors called V segments functional above 56.7% productive rearrangements and segregating when the between-donor standard deviation exceeded 5%. A statistical classification framework was built to diagnose cytomegalovirus status from the catalog of TCR beta chain sequences. In a later analysis, V and J genes were assigned by comparing TCR nucleotide sequences against IMGT/GENE-DB human TR gene sequences. A later analysis assigned CDR3 sequences and most-parsimonious VDJ recombination scenarios with the TCRdist pipeline. A later analysis defined each TCR beta chain by its CDR3 amino acid sequence plus V-gene family, and excluded reads lacking a unique V-gene family. In a later analysis, some 600 highly shared, low-generation-probability nucleotide sequences were removed to address suspected cross-contamination and a sequencing artifact. For each public chain, a later analysis derived a clonal expansion index from normalized ranks of inferred template counts within each repertoire. Generation probabilities in a later analysis came from a VDJ recombination model fitted to out-of-frame rearrangements, and those results were checked against IGoR. In a later analysis, TCR-TCR, TCR-HLA and TCR-CMV co-occurrence was scored with hypergeometric tests, and a repertoire-size bias correction was applied to TCR pairs. To estimate false discovery rates, a later analysis permuted the HLA or CMV assignments 20 times. In a later analysis, co-occurring TCRs were grouped with DBSCAN, and TCRdist sequence similarity was added when clustering was performed within HLA-allele-positive subsets. For co-occurrence clustering, repertoires with fewer than 30,000 or more than 120,000 public chains were excluded, along with five or six repertoires with anomalous nucleotide sharing. The source is immuneACCESS, and TCRdb retained only in-frame sequences with V and J called. Part of the clones is not carried over; for the studies checked, unresolved V genes explain less than half of this, and the remainder is unexplained. V, J and clone size derive from that table, while D and trimming were established from the DNA sequence. Within this sample are 140,000 to 150,000 clones, with roughly 10% of them counted one time only. 1.8% of the sample rests with the top ten.

Sequencing was performed on PBMCs. The chain is made from TRBV4-1 and TRBJ2-2, and TRBD2 aligns with 12 junction nucleotides. This sequence originates from a man aged 50 or older in good health and CMV-seronegative. The DNA is TGCGCCAGCAGCCAGCCAGGACTAGCGGGGTCGGAGCTGTTTTTT. It translates as CASSQPGLAGSELFF.